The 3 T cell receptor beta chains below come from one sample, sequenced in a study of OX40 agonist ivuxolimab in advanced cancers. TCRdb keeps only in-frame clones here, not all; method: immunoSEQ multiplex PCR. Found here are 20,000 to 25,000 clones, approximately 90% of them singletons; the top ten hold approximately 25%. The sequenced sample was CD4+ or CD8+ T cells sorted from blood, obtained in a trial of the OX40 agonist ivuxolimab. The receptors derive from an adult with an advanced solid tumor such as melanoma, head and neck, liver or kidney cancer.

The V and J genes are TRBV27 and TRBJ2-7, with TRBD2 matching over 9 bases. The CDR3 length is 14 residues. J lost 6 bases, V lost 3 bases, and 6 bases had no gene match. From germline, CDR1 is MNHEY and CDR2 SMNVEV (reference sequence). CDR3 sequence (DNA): TGTGCCAGCAGTTTGTTAGCGGGAGTCGGCGAGCAGTACTTC. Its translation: CASSLLAGVGEQYF.

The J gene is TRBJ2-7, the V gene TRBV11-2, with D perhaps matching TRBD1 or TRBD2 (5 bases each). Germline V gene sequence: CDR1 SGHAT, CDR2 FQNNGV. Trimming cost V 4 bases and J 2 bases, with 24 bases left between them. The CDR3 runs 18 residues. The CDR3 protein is CASSSDPLRGGRTYEQYF. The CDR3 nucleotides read TGTGCCAGCAGCTCAGACCCGCTCCGGGGCGGAAGAACCTACGAGCAGTACTTC.

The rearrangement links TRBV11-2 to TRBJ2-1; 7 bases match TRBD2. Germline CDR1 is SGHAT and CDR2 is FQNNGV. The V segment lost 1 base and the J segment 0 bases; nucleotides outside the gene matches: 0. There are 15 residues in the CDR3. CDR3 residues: CASSLGGSSYNEQFF. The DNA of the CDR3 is TGTGCCAGCAGCTTAGGCGGGAGCTCCTACAATGAGCAGTTCTTC.